What follows are 10 T cell receptor beta chains derived from one specimen sequenced in a study of T cells of healthy individuals (dated by TCRdb to 2017 to 2018). The library was obtained by 5' RACE. Sequencing instrument: Illumina MiSeq. TCRdb reran the public reads through fastp at Q25 and MiXCR, keeping productive beta chains. Rows matching on CDR3 protein sequence are summarized as one entry with the most common DNA and genes. Within this sample are around 63,000 distinct CDR3 sequences, with 15% to 20% of them counted one time only. About 4.4% of the sample comes from the top ten. These receptors were obtained from a human donor in good health.

The V call is TRBV2, the J call TRBJ2-7; 7 nucleotides match TRBD1. Germline V lookup: CDR1 SNHLY, CDR2 FYNNEI. The trim removed 11 bases at V and 5 bases at J, leaving 9 bases unmatched. This CDR3 spans 12 amino acids. CDR3 sequence (DNA): TGTGCCTCAACTAGGGGGCGGAACGAGCAGTACTTC. Its translation: CASTRGRNEQYF.

J is TRBJ2-1 and V is TRBV7-2; the D gene is possibly TRBD2 (5 bases). Germline V CDR1 and CDR2: SGHTA, FQGNSA. Trimming took 5 bases from V and 0 from J, leaving 17 bases between them. The CDR3 loop spans 17 amino acids. CDR3 DNA sequence: TGTGCCAGCAGCGATCGCGGAGCGGAATACTCCTACAATGAGCAGTTCTTC. Amino acids: CASSDRGAEYSYNEQFF.

This clonotype has a count of ten or more. The J gene is TRBJ2-7, the V gene TRBV6-6; TRBD1 aligns across 10 bases. The CDR3 loop spans 15 amino acids. Germline V lookup: CDR1 MNHNY, CDR2 SVGAGI (reference sequence). J lost 2 bases, V lost 2 bases, and 3 bases had no gene match. The CDR3, as DNA: TGTGCCAGCAGTTACGGGACAGGGGAACCCTACGAGCAGTACTTC. It codes for CASSYGTGEPYEQYF.

The chain combines TRBV20-1 with TRBJ2-7, with D maybe TRBD1 (6 bases). Germline V gives CDR1 DFQATT, CDR2 SNEGSKA (reference sequence). This CDR3 has 15 residues. V lost 5 bases and J 3 bases, leaving 20 bases between the germline ends. The CDR3 sequence is CSAHIGGGPRYEQYF. The CDR3 DNA follows: TGCAGTGCTCACATTGGGGGCGGACCCCGCTACGAGCAGTACTTC.

The table lists this clonotype with many counts. The genes are TRBV9 and TRBJ2-5; D possibly matches TRBD1 or TRBD2 (5 bases each). The germline CDR1 and CDR2 sequences are SGDLS and YYNGEE. The CDR3 has 13 residues. V lost 0 bases, J lost 4 bases, and 7 bases lay in between. CDR3 nucleotides: TGTGCCAGCAGCGTAGGGGACCTAGAGACCCAGTACTTC. Translation: CASSVGDLETQYF.

This clonotype was observed a handful of times. This chain links TRBV5-1 with TRBJ1-1; no clear D gene. The V end was cut by 3 bases, the J end by 0 bases, with 9 bases between. CDR3 size: 14 residues. Germline CDR1 SGHRS, CDR2 YFSETQ. CDR3 sequence reads: CASSSDGMNTEAFF. The CDR3, as DNA: TGCGCCAGCAGCTCGGACGGAATGAACACTGAAGCTTTCTTT.

This clonotype was counted ten times or more. J is TRBJ1-5 and V is TRBV19; D gene ambiguous. CDR1 is LNHDA, CDR2 SQIVND, per germline (reference sequence). V shed 8 bases and J shed 3 bases, with 14 bases lying between them. CDR3 length: 14 amino acids. The DNA of the CDR3 is TGTGCCAGTGACCATCGGGGTCACAATCAGCCCCAGCATTTT. This translates into CASDHRGHNQPQHF.

Ten or more counts support this clonotype. This chain links TRBV6-5 with TRBJ2-1; 7 bases match TRBD2. Germline V CDR1 and CDR2: MNHEY, SVGAGI. V lost 4 bases and J lost 6; bases outside the gene matches: 9. This CDR3 region has 15 residues. CDR3 in DNA: TGTGCCAGCAGTTTCGACGGACTAGGCGGCAATGAGCAGTTCTTC. This codes for CASSFDGLGGNEQFF.

This clonotype was seen a handful of times. The chain has TRBV5-1 and TRBJ2-6; 10 nucleotides agree with TRBD1. Germline loops: CDR1 SGHRS, CDR2 YFSETQ. V lost 0 bases, J lost 1 base, and 4 bases stayed unmatched. The CDR3 consists of 18 residues. Written as DNA, the CDR3 is TGCGCCAGCAGCTTGGGGACAGGGGGTGGATCTGGGGCCAACGTCCTGACTTTC. It translates to CASSLGTGGGSGANVLTF.

This clonotype was seen many times. V gene TRBV24-1 combines with J gene TRBJ2-2; D not certain. The CDR3 has 15 residues. Looked up from germline, CDR1 is KGHDR and CDR2 is SFDVKD. V lost 3 bases to trimming and J lost 1 base, with 8 bases between them. The CDR3 reads CATSDPMRNTGELFF. CDR3 nucleotides: TGTGCCACCAGTGATCCCATGAGGAACACCGGGGAGCTGTTTTTT.